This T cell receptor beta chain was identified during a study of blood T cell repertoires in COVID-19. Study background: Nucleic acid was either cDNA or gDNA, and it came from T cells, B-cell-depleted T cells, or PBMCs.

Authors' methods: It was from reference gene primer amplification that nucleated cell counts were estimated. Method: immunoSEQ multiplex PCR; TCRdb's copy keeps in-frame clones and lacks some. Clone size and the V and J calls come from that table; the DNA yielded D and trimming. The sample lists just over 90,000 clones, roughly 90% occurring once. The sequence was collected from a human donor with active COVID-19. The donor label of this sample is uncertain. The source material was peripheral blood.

Here the CDR3 DNA reads TGTGCCAGCAGCTTATGGGAGGGACAGGGGGCAGCTGGCTACACCTTC. Its translation is CASSLWEGQGAAGYTF. The V and J genes are TRBV7-9 and TRBJ1-2, with 12 bases matching TRBD1. The V gene's germline CDR1 is SEHNR and CDR2 FQNEAQ (reference sequence). After removal of 2 bases from V and 7 bases from J, the junction contained 8 bases not matched to a gene. The length of the CDR3 is 16 residues.